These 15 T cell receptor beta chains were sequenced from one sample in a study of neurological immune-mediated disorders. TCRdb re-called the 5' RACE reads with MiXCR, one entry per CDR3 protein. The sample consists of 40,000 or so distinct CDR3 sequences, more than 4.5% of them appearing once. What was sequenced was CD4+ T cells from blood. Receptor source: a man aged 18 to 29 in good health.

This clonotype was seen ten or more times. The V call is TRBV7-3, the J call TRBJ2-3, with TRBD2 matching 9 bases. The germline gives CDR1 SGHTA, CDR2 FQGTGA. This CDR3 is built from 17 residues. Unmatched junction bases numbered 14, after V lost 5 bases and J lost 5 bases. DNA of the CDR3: TGTGCCAGCAGCAGACTCGGTAGCGGGGGAACCGGAGATACGCAGTATTTT. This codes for CASSRLGSGGTGDTQYF.

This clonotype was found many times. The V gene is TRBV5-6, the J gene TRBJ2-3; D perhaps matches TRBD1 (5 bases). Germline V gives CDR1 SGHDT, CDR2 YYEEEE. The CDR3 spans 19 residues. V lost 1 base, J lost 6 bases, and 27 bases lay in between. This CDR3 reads CASSLSRRALTSGGDTQYF. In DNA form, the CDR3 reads TGTGCCAGCAGCTTGTCGCGCAGGGCTCTTACGTCCGGCGGTGATACGCAGTATTTT.

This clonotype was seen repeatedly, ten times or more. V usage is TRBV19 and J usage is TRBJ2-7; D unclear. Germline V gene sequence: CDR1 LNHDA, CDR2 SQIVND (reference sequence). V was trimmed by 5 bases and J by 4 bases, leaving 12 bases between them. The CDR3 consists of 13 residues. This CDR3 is CASSLSFVYEQYF. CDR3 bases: TGTGCCAGTAGTTTGTCTTTTGTATACGAGCAGTACTTC.

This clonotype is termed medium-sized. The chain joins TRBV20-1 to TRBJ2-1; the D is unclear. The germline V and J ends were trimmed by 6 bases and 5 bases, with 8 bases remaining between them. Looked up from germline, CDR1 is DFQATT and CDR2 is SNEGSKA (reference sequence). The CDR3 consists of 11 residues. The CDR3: CSATWNNEQFF. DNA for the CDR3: TGCAGTGCAACTTGGAACAATGAGCAGTTCTTC.

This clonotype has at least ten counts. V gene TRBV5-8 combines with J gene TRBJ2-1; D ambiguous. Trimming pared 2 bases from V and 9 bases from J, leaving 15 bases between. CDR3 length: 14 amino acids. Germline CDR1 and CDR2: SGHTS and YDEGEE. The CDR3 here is CASSLNRHESEQFF. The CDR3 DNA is TGTGCCAGCAGCTTAAACCGGCACGAGAGTGAGCAGTTCTTC.

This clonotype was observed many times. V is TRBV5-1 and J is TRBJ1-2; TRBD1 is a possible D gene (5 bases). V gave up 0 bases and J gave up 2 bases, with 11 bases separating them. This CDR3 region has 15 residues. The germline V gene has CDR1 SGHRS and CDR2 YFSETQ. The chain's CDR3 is CASSLGNRWNYGYTF. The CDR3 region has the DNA TGCGCCAGCAGCTTGGGGAACAGGTGGAACTATGGCTACACCTTC. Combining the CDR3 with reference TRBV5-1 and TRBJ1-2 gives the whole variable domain KAGVTQTPRYLIKTRGQQVTLSCSPISGHRSVSWYQQTPGQGLQFLFEYFSETQRNKGNFPGRFSGRQFSNSRSEMNVSTLELGDSALYLCASSLGNRWNYGYTFGSGTRLTVV.

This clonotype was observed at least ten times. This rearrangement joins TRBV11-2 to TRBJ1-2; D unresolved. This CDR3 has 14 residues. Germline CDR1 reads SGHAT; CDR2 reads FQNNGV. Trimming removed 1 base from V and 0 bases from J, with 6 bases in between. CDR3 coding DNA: TGTGCCAGCAGCTTAGGGAGCCCTAACTATGGCTACACCTTC. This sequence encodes CASSLGSPNYGYTF.

The CDR3 bases are TGCAGCGTTGATAAGGGTACTGAGCAGTTCTTC. It encodes CSVDKGTEQFF. The chain couples TRBV29-1 to TRBJ2-1; D gene ambiguous. CDR1 SQVTM and CDR2 ANQGSEA come from the germline V gene. The germline V and J ends were trimmed by 3 bases and 9 bases, with 9 bases remaining between them. CDR3 size: 11 residues.

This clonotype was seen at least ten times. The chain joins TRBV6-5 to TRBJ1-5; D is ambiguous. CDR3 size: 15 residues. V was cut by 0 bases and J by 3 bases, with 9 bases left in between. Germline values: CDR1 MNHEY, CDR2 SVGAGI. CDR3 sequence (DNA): TGTGCCAGCAGTTACTCAGGAGTTACCAATCAGCCCCAGCATTTT. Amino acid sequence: CASSYSGVTNQPQHF.

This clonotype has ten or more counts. The CDR3 sequence is CASSPGHRANVLTF. The DNA of the CDR3 is TGTGCCAGCAGCCCGGGACATCGGGCCAACGTCCTGACTTTC. The chain is built from TRBV7-9 and TRBJ2-6; tentative D call: TRBD1 (6 bases). The CDR3 has 14 amino acids. The V gene lost 5 bases and the J gene lost 5 bases, with 10 bases spanning the gap. The germline CDR1 and CDR2 sequences are SEHNR and FQNEAQ (reference sequence).

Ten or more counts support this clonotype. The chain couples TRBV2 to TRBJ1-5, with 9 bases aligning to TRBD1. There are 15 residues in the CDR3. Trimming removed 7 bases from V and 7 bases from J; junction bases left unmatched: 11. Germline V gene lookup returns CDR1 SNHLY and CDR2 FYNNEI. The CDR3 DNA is TGTGCCAGCACCGAGGGGACAGGGCCAGGACAGCCCCAGCATTTT. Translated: CASTEGTGPGQPQHF.

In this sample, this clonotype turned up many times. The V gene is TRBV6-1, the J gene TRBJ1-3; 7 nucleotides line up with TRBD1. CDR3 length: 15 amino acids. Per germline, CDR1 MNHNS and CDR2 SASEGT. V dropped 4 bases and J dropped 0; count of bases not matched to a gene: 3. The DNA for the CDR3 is TGTGCCAGCAGTGGACAGGGACTCTCTGGAAACACCATATATTTT. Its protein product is CASSGQGLSGNTIYF.

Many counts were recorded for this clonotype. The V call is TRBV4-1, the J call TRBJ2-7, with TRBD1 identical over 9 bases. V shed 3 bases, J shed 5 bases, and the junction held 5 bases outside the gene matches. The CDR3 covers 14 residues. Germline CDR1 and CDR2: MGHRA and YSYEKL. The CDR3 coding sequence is TGCGCCAGCAGCCAGGACAGGGGTTTCAACGAGCAGTACTTC. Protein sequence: CASSQDRGFNEQYF.

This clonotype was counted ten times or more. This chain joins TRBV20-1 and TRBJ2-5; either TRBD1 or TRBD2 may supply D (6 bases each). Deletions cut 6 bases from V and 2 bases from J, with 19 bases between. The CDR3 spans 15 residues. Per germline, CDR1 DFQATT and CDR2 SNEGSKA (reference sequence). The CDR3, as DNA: TGCAGTGCCCTGAAGGCGGGACATCTACAAGAGACCCAGTACTTC. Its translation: CSALKAGHLQETQYF.

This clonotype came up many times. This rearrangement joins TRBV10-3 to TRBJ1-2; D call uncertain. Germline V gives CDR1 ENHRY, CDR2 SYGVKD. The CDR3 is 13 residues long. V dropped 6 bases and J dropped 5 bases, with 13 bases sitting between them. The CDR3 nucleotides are TGTGCCATCAGAGAGACGGAAAGATATGGCTACACCTTC. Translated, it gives CAIRETERYGYTF.